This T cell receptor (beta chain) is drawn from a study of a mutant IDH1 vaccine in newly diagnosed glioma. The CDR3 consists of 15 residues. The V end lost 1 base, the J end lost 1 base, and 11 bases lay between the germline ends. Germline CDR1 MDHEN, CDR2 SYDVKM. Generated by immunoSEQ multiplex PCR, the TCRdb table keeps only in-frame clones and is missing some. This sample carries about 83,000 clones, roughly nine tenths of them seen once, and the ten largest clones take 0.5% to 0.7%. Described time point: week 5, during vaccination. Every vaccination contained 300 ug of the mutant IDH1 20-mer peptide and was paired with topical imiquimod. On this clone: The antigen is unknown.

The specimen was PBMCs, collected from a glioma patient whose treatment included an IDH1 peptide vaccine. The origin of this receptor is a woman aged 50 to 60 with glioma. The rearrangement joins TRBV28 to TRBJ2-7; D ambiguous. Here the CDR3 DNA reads TGTGCCAGCAGTTTATCCACCCCTCCATCCTACGAGCAGTACTTC. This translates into CASSLSTPPSYEQYF.